A single sample gave rise to the 18 T cell receptor beta chains below, sequenced in a study of neurological immune-mediated disorders. MiXCR, run by TCRdb on the 5' RACE reads, gives a single entry per CDR3 protein. The sample consists of about 40,000 distinct CDR3 sequences, more than 12% of them appearing once. Material for sequencing was CD4+ T cells from blood. The receptors were sampled from a woman in her sixties or seventies with HTLV-1-associated myelopathy (HAM/TSP).

This clonotype was counted at least ten times. The chain links TRBV20-1 to TRBJ2-3, with TRBD2 matching over 8 bases. Germline CDR1 DFQATT, CDR2 SNEGSKA (reference sequence). V shed 3 bases, J shed 4 bases, and the junction held 3 bases outside the gene matches. CDR3 length: 13 residues. The CDR3 bases are TGCAGTGCTAGTCCGGGGGGGGCAGATACGCAGTATTTT. This translates into CSASPGGADTQYF.

This clonotype has at least ten counts. The V and J genes are TRBV12-3 or TRBV12-4 and TRBJ1-2; D may be TRBD1 (6 bases). The V and J ends lost 3 bases and 7 bases respectively, with 12 bases between them. The CDR3 runs 13 residues. CDR3 sequence (DNA): TGTGCCAGCAGTTTGCGGGGGGCGTTTGGCTACACCTTC. It yields the protein CASSLRGAFGYTF.

This clonotype was recorded many times. CDR3 coding DNA: TGTGCCAGCAGTTTAGCCAGTACAGGGACGGCCTACGAGCAGTACTTC. It specifies CASSLASTGTAYEQYF. The rearrangement joins TRBV12-3 or TRBV12-4 to TRBJ2-7; D may be TRBD1 (6 bases). The CDR3 sequence is 16 residues long. Between the trimmed V and J ends, which lost 0 bases and 2 bases, there was a span of 14 bases.

This clonotype was picked up many times. This chain connects TRBV20-1 to TRBJ1-5; weak D call: TRBD1 (6 bases). Germline V gene lookup returns CDR1 DFQATT and CDR2 SNEGSKA (reference sequence). The V end lost 3 bases, the J end lost 3 bases, and 9 bases lay between the germline ends. The CDR3 runs 13 residues. The chain's CDR3 is CSASGQNNQPQHF. The CDR3 bases are TGCAGTGCTAGTGGACAGAACAATCAGCCCCAGCATTTT.

This clonotype was seen repeatedly, ten times or more. The chain recombines TRBV6-4 with TRBJ1-6; D gene ambiguous. CDR1 and CDR2 (germline): MRHNA, SNTAGT. V dropped 0 bases and J dropped 10 bases, with 7 bases sitting between them. The CDR3 has 13 amino acids. DNA of the CDR3: TGTGCCAGCAGTGACTCTCCCTCCTCACCCCTCCACTTT. Translating gives CASSDSPSSPLHF.

This clonotype was picked up many times. The V and J genes are TRBV4-1 and TRBJ1-3; D perhaps matches TRBD1 (5 bases). The V gene's germline CDR1 is MGHRA and CDR2 YSYEKL. V lost 1 base to trimming and J lost 2 bases, with 12 bases between them. The CDR3 spans 16 residues. The CDR3 region has the DNA TGCGCCAGCAGCCAAGGGGACCGCGGCGCTGGAAACACCATATATTTT. Its translation: CASSQGDRGAGNTIYF.

This clonotype was seen only a few times. The limits of the CDR3 on the DNA are not certain, so only TCRdb's listed CDR3 is given. The chain links TRBV5-5 to TRBJ1-2; the table's D call TRBD1 went unverified against the DNA. The CDR3 is made up of 23 amino acids, end residues included. In germline, CDR1 is SGHKS, CDR2 YYEKEE (reference sequence). The CDR3 region is CASSFYICSAPYRVGVFLDGYTF.

On this clonotype itself: A read error may account for a junction end that differs from germline. This CDR3 reads CASSVTALKDYEQHF. Here the CDR3 DNA reads TGTGCCAGTAGTGTTACTGCCCTGAAAGACTACGAGCAGCACTTC. The rearrangement links TRBV19 to TRBJ2-7, with D possibly matching TRBD2 (5 bases). Per the germline V gene, CDR1 is LNHDA and CDR2 is SQIVND (reference sequence). CDR3 length equals 15 residues.

This clonotype was counted ten times or more. The rearrangement uses TRBV5-8 and TRBJ1-4; D possibly corresponds to TRBD1 (6 bases). Trimming pared 2 bases from V and 7 bases from J, leaving 21 bases between. This CDR3 is built from 17 residues. Per the germline V gene, CDR1 is SGHTS and CDR2 is YDEGEE. CDR3 sequence reads: CASSLMRTAGLGEKLFF. CDR3 nucleotides: TGTGCCAGCAGCTTAATGAGGACAGCGGGGCTGGGTGAAAAACTGTTTTTT. Based on the CDR3 plus reference TRBV5-8 and TRBJ1-4, the full variable domain is EAGVTQSPTHLIKTRGQQATLRCSPISGHTSVYWYQQALGLGLQFLLWYDEGEERNRGNFPPRFSGRQFPNYSSELNVNALELEDSALYLCASSLMRTAGLGEKLFFGSGTQLSVL.

This clonotype was seen many times. The V gene is TRBV5-1, the J gene TRBJ1-1, with D perhaps matching TRBD1 (5 bases). Germline V gene sequence: CDR1 SGHRS, CDR2 YFSETQ. Trimming left V 4 bases short and J 3 bases short, with 19 bases between. The CDR3 is 16 residues long. The CDR3 coding sequence is TGCGCCAGCAGCCCCGAGAAGGGGAGAGTGGACACTGAAGCTTTCTTT. Its protein is CASSPEKGRVDTEAFF.

This clonotype has at least ten counts. The chain carries TRBV5-1 and TRBJ2-6; D assignment may be TRBD1 or TRBD2 (6 bases each). CDR3 length equals 18 residues. V was cut by 2 bases and J by 2 bases, with 17 bases left in between. Germline lookup yields CDR1 SGHRS and CDR2 YFSETQ. In nucleotides, the CDR3 is TGCGCCAGCAGCTTAGGGGGGAACGTATTTGCTGGGGCCAACGTCCTGACTTTC. Translating it yields CASSLGGNVFAGANVLTF. Combining the CDR3 with reference TRBV5-1 and TRBJ2-6 gives the whole variable domain KAGVTQTPRYLIKTRGQQVTLSCSPISGHRSVSWYQQTPGQGLQFLFEYFSETQRNKGNFPGRFSGRQFSNSRSEMNVSTLELGDSALYLCASSLGGNVFAGANVLTFGAGSRLTVL.

This clonotype was observed at least ten times. A junction boundary mismatches the germline segment, possibly from a read error. This sequence joins TRBV7-7 and TRBJ2-5; tentative D call: TRBD2 (5 bases). The CDR3 contains 15 residues. Germline CDR1 reads SSHAT; CDR2 reads FNYEAQ (reference sequence). In nucleotides, the CDR3 is TGTGCTAGCAGCTTAGGTGCAGGAGGTGGAGAGACCCAGTACTTC. This gives the protein CASSLGAGGGETQYF.

This clonotype was counted many times. This chain joins TRBV6-1 and TRBJ1-2; D gene unclear. Germline lookup yields CDR1 MNHNS and CDR2 SASEGT. V was cut by 2 bases and J by 4 bases, with 8 bases left in between. The CDR3 runs 13 residues. The DNA for the CDR3 is TGTGCCAGCAGTGAATCTGGGGTCTATGGCTACACCTTC. It is translated as CASSESGVYGYTF.

The gene calls are TRBV5-1 and TRBJ2-2; 7 bases are a match to TRBD2. CDR1 and CDR2 from the germline V gene are SGHRS and YFSETQ. The CDR3 is 16 residues long. Trimming cost V 6 bases and J 1 base; bases outside gene matches: 9. The CDR3 sequence is CASTLGTIGNTGELFF. In DNA form, the CDR3 reads TGCGCCAGCACCCTCGGGACTATTGGGAACACCGGGGAGCTGTTTTTT.

The rearrangement links TRBV10-2 to TRBJ1-5, with D perhaps TRBD1 (5 bases). The CDR3 covers 12 residues. V gave up 4 bases and J gave up 5 bases, with 6 bases separating them. The V gene's germline CDR1 is WSHSY and CDR2 SAAADI. The CDR3 nucleotides read TGCGCCAGCAGTGCGGGGGATCAGCCCCAGCATTTT. Translating it yields CASSAGDQPQHF.

This clonotype turned up a few times. The V gene is TRBV7-6, the J gene TRBJ2-1, with D hard to call. Germline CDR1 reads SGHVS; CDR2 reads FNYEAQ. With 1 base removed from V and 2 bases from J, the gap between germline ends came to 9 bases. This CDR3 spans 15 amino acids. The DNA of the CDR3 is TGTGCCAGCAGCTTAGACGCCCGGGCCTACAATGAGCAGTTCTTC. Amino acid sequence: CASSLDARAYNEQFF.

This clonotype occurred many times. The chain has TRBV7-9 and TRBJ2-5, with D unresolved. Trimming stripped 5 bases from V and 5 bases from J, with 21 bases between. The CDR3 consists of 16 residues. CDR1 SEHNR and CDR2 FQNEAQ come from the germline V gene (reference sequence). The CDR3 here is CASSTRVQIRQETQYF. DNA for the CDR3: TGTGCCAGCAGCACGCGCGTCCAGATCAGGCAGGAGACCCAGTACTTC.

This clonotype was seen at least ten times. The chain is built from TRBV5-5 and TRBJ2-1, with a weak D call TRBD2 (5 bases). CDR1 is SGHKS, CDR2 YYEKEE, per germline (reference sequence). With 6 bases removed from V and 8 bases from J, the gap between germline ends came to 18 bases. The CDR3 is 14 amino acids. This chain's CDR3 is CASITRPSIDEQFF. For the CDR3, the DNA is TGTGCCAGCATCACTAGACCTAGCATCGATGAGCAGTTCTTC.